These T cell receptor beta chains were read from a single sample in a study of T cell responses to AZD1222 COVID-19 vaccine. Some clones are missing from TCRdb's copy, which holds only in-frame ones; the method was immunoSEQ multiplex PCR. The data hold approximately 160,000 clones, with around 90% observed a single time. The sample here was peripheral blood, taken on day 0 of AZD1222 vaccination. These receptors were taken from an adult in good health. CDR3s include the opening cysteine and the closing phenylalanine or tryptophan. A D gene is named only where the DNA matches it firmly. For some rows the clone size is stated as once, few or many, or as a class when expanded; others skip it.

d_call	clone_size	v_call	j_call	cdr3_aa	cdr3_nt
NA	NA	TRBV7-9	TRBJ2-7	CASSLGTSLYEQYF	TGTGCCAGCAGCTTGGGGACTTCGCTCTACGAGCAGTACTTC
TRBD2	NA	TRBV7-6	TRBJ2-1	CASSDGSGLAVGDEQFF	TGTGCCAGCAGCGACGGTTCGGGACTAGCAGTTGGCGATGAGCAGTTCTTC
NA	NA	TRBV6-5	TRBJ1-2	CASKATGTLAGYTF	TGTGCCAGCAAAGCTACCGGGACATTGGCTGGCTACACCTTC
TRBD1	NA	TRBV18	TRBJ1-5	CASSPPQGVRQPQHF	TGTGCCAGCTCACCACCGCAGGGGGTAAGACAGCCCCAGCATTTT
TRBD1	NA	TRBV19	TRBJ2-7	CASSIEVAGGYEQYF	TGTGCCAGTAGTATAGAAGTAGCAGGGGGTTACGAGCAGTACTTC
NA	once	TRBV4-1	TRBJ1-1	CASSQGTGSGTEAFF	TGCGCCAGCAGCCAAGGTACAGGGTCGGGCACTGAAGCTTTCTTT
NA	NA	TRBV19	TRBJ1-6	CASSIGPGDYNSPLHF	TGTGCCAGTAGTATAGGCCCAGGAGACTATAATTCACCCCTCCACTTT
NA	NA	TRBV3-1/TRBV3-2	TRBJ2-5	CASSQEHPWETQYF	TGTGCCAGCAGCCAAGAGCATCCGTGGGAGACCCAGTACTTC
TRBD2	NA	TRBV5-6	TRBJ2-7	CASSLSGTVSYEQYF	TGTGCCAGCAGCTTGAGCGGGACGGTCTCCTACGAGCAGTACTTC
NA	once	TRBV28	TRBJ2-7	CASSSASARNSYEQYF	TGTGCCAGCAGTTCGGCCTCAGCGCGAAACTCCTACGAGCAGTACTTC